The 16 T cell receptor beta chains below all came from one sample that was sequenced in a study of response to subunit inactivated influenza vaccine. TCRdb re-called the RT-PCR reads with MiXCR, one entry per CDR3 protein. Among around 760,000 distinct CDR3 sequences, over 11% were seen once, and the ten largest hold 5.5% to 8%. The sample in question was PBMCs from blood, obtained about 14 days before vaccination. The receptors derive from a man aged 45-65 years who received an inactivated influenza vaccine.

The gene calls are TRBV29-1 and TRBJ2-1; 7 bases align to TRBD2. Unmatched junction bases numbered 6, after V lost 4 bases and J lost 3 bases. Per germline, CDR1 SQVTM and CDR2 ANQGSEA. The CDR3 totals 14 residues. Here the CDR3 reads CSVVGLADYNEQFF. CDR3 DNA: TGCAGCGTTGTAGGGCTAGCGGACTACAATGAGCAGTTCTTC.

The chain carries TRBV18 and TRBJ2-2, with 13 positions matching TRBD2. Germline loops: CDR1 KGHSH, CDR2 LQKENI. This CDR3 contains 19 residues. The J segment lost 2 bases and the V segment lost 2 bases, leaving 8 bases of the junction unmatched. The CDR3 loop reads CASSPIGLAGVGNTGELFF. The CDR3 DNA sequence: TGTGCCAGCTCACCAATTGGACTAGCGGGAGTGGGAAACACCGGGGAGCTGTTTTTT.

This clonotype has ten or more counts. V usage is TRBV4-1 and J usage is TRBJ1-5; D is unresolved. Germline assignment: CDR1 MGHRA and CDR2 YSYEKL. The CDR3 spans 13 residues. With 0 bases removed from V and 13 bases from J, the gap between germline ends came to 13 bases. The DNA for the CDR3 is TGCGCCAGCAGCCAAGAAGGAGAGTTTCGGCAGCATTTT. The encoded protein is CASSQEGEFRQHF.

The table lists this clonotype with a few counts. The chain is built from TRBV2 and TRBJ2-2; D gene ambiguous. Germline lookup yields CDR1 SNHLY and CDR2 FYNNEI. This CDR3 spans 13 amino acids. V was cut by 4 bases and J by 6 bases, with 9 bases left in between. Here the CDR3 DNA reads TGTGCCAGCAGTGTGTCGGAGTCCGGGGAGCTGTTTTTT. Protein product: CASSVSESGELFF. Variable domain in full (rest from reference TRBV2 and TRBJ2-2): EPEVTQTPSHQVTQMGQEVILRCVPISNHLYFYWYRQILGQKVEFLVSFYNNEISEKSEIFDDQFSVERPDGSNFTLKIRSTKLEDSAMYFCASSVSESGELFFGEGSRLTVL.

CDR3 bases: TGTGCCAGTAGTATAGATCCGCCGCGCGCCGGGGAGCTGTTTTTT. Protein: CASSIDPPRAGELFF. The rearrangement uses TRBV19 and TRBJ2-2, with unresolved D. V shed 0 bases and J shed 6 bases, with 11 bases lying between them. The CDR3 length is 15 residues. From germline, CDR1 is LNHDA and CDR2 SQIVND (reference sequence).

This clonotype was seen only a few times. The chain couples TRBV2 to TRBJ2-3; a weak D match, TRBD2 (5 bases). The CDR3 consists of 14 residues. Per the germline V gene, CDR1 is SNHLY and CDR2 is FYNNEI. V lost 4 bases and J 5 bases, leaving 13 bases between the germline ends. CDR3 DNA sequence: TGTGCCAGCAGTGTAATTAGTCGGGGAGATACGCAGTATTTT. The encoded protein is CASSVISRGDTQYF.

To note about this clonotype: A much larger clone sits a single nucleotide away, making a read error possible. The chain employs TRBV7-6 and TRBJ2-1; D not resolved. The CDR3 loop spans 13 amino acids. Germline CDR1 reads SGHVS; CDR2 reads FNYEAQ. The germline V and J ends were trimmed by 0 bases and 3 bases, with 3 bases remaining between them. Here the CDR3 reads CASSLADYNEQFF. The CDR3 coding sequence is TGTGCCAGCAGCTTAGCGGACTACAATGAGCAGTTCTTC.

This clonotype was counted between two and nine times. The chain is built from TRBV20-1 and TRBJ2-3, with D possibly matching TRBD1 (5 bases). V was trimmed by 2 bases and J by 4 bases, leaving 10 bases between them. CDR1 is DFQATT, CDR2 SNEGSKA, per germline (reference sequence). The CDR3 is 13 residues long. CDR3 amino acids: CSARQGTADTQYF. For the CDR3, the DNA is TGCAGTGCTAGACAGGGCACGGCAGATACGCAGTATTTT.

This chain links TRBV4-2 with TRBJ2-4; possibly TRBD1 for D (5 bases). The germline CDR1 and CDR2 sequences are LGHNA and YNFKEQ. Trimming took off 0 bases at V and 0 bases at J, with 9 bases between the two ends. The CDR3 consists of 16 residues. CDR3 in DNA: TGTGCCAGCAGCCAAGATCGACAGATAGCCAAAAACATTCAGTACTTC. Its protein is CASSQDRQIAKNIQYF.

This clonotype appeared many times. V and J are TRBV29-1 and TRBJ2-1; no clear D. The CDR3 totals 12 residues. CDR1 SQVTM and CDR2 ANQGSEA come from the germline V gene. Trimming shortened V by 4 bases and J by 8 bases, and 12 bases separated the two germline ends. The CDR3 here is CSVAALYHEQFF. CDR3 DNA: TGCAGCGTTGCGGCCCTGTATCATGAGCAGTTCTTC.

This clonotype was detected a few times. This chain joins TRBV7-9 and TRBJ2-1; the match to TRBD2 covers 9 bases. V was pared by 5 bases and J by 0 bases, with 5 bases of the junction left unmatched. CDR1 SEHNR and CDR2 FQNEAQ come from the germline V gene (reference sequence). The CDR3 has 16 amino acids. The CDR3 loop reads CASSPSGTSSYNEQFF. CDR3 DNA: TGTGCCAGCAGCCCTAGCGGGACGAGCTCCTACAATGAGCAGTTCTTC.

This clonotype was recorded at least ten times. The V call is TRBV27, the J call TRBJ1-6, with TRBD1 identical over 8 bases. V gave up 4 bases and J gave up 10 bases; unmatched junction bases: 3. CDR3 length equals 13 residues. From germline, CDR1 is MNHEY and CDR2 SMNVEV (reference sequence). The CDR3 sequence is CASSSGGRSPLHF. The CDR3 DNA is TGTGCCAGCAGTTCAGGGGGCCGGTCACCCCTCCACTTT.

This clonotype showed up just a few times. The V call is TRBV12-3 or TRBV12-4, the J call TRBJ2-5, with TRBD2 matching over 8 bases. V shed 6 bases, J shed 0 bases, and the junction held 12 bases outside the gene matches. The CDR3 loop spans 17 amino acids. The CDR3 protein is CASRPRVSGKYQETQYF. The CDR3 bases are TGTGCCAGCAGACCCCGGGTTAGCGGGAAATACCAAGAGACCCAGTACTTC.

This clonotype was counted many times. The rearrangement joins TRBV10-3 to TRBJ2-4; 7 bases line up with TRBD1. The CDR3 length is 14 residues. V dropped 9 bases and J dropped 8; count of bases not matched to a gene: 13. The germline gives CDR1 ENHRY, CDR2 SYGVKD. This CDR3 reads CAMSRAGGLDIQYF. Written as DNA, the CDR3 is TGTGCCATGAGTAGGGCAGGGGGATTGGACATTCAGTACTTC.

The chain has TRBV7-2 and TRBJ1-1; perhaps TRBD1 as D (5 bases). This CDR3 is 14 amino acids long. The germline CDR1 and CDR2 sequences are SGHTA and FQGNSA. The V and J ends lost 4 bases and 4 bases respectively, with 13 bases between them. CDR3 residues: CASSSGRGRTEAFF. The CDR3 region has the DNA TGTGCCAGCAGCTCGGGGCGGGGCCGCACTGAAGCTTTCTTT.

This clonotype has only a few counts. V is TRBV15 and J is TRBJ2-2; a weak D match, TRBD1 (6 bases). The V end was cut by 0 bases, the J end by 5 bases, with 13 bases between. This CDR3 contains 16 residues. CDR1 and CDR2 (germline): LNHNV, YYDKDF (reference sequence). The CDR3 loop reads CATSRDLDSITGELFF. The CDR3 coding sequence is TGTGCCACCAGCAGAGATTTGGACAGCATTACCGGGGAGCTGTTTTTT. The full variable domain, completed using reference TRBV15 and TRBJ2-2, is DAMVIQNPRYQVTQFGKPVTLSCSQTLNHNVMYWYQQKSSQAPKLLFHYYDKDFNNEADTPDNFQSRRPNTSFCFLDIRSPGLGDTAMYLCATSRDLDSITGELFFGEGSRLTVL.